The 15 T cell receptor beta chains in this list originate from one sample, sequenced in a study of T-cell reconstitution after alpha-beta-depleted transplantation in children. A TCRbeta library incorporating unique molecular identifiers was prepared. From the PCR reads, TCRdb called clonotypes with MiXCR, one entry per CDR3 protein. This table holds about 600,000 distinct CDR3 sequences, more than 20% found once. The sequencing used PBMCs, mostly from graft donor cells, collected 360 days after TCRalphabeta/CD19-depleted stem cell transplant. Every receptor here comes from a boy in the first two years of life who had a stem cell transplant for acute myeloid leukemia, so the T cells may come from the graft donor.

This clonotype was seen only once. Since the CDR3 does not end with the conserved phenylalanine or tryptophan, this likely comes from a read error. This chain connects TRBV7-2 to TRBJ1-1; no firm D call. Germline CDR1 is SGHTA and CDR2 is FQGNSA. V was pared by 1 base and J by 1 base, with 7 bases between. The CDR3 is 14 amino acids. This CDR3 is CASSLGTGNTEAFY. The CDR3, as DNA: TGTGCCAGCAGCTTAGGGACGGGGAACACTGAAGCTTTCTAT.

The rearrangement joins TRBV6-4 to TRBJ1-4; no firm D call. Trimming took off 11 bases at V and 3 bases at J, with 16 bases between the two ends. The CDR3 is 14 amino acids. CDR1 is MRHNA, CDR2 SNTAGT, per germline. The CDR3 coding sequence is TGTGCCTTCTGTTTATGGGAATCTAATGAAAAACTGTTTTTT. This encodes CAFCLWESNEKLFF.

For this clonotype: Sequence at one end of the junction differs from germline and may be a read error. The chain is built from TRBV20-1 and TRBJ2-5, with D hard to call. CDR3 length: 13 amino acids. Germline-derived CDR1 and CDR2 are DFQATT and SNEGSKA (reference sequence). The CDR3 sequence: CSARVALQETKYF. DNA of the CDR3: TGCAGTGCTAGAGTGGCCCTCCAAGAGACCAAGTACTTC.

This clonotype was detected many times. The CDR3 region has the DNA TGCAGTGCTAGGAGGACAGGGGGGTTTAATGAGCAGTTCTTC. Translating gives CSARRTGGFNEQFF. The chain has TRBV20-1 and TRBJ2-1; 10 nucleotides align to TRBD1. Germline loops: CDR1 DFQATT, CDR2 SNEGSKA (reference sequence). V dropped 3 bases and J dropped 7; count of bases not matched to a gene: 6. The CDR3 is 14 amino acids.

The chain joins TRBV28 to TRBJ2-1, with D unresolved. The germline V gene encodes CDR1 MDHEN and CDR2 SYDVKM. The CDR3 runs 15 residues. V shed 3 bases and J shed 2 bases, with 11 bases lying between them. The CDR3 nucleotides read TGTGCCAGCAGTTTTGTGGGGAACCCCTACAATGAGCAGTTCTTC. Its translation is CASSFVGNPYNEQFF. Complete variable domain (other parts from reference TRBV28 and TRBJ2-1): DVKVTQSSRYLVKRTGEKVFLECVQDMDHENMFWYRQDPGLGLRLIYFSYDVKMKEKGDIPEGYSVSREKKERFSLILESASTNQTSMYLCASSFVGNPYNEQFFGPGTRLTVL.

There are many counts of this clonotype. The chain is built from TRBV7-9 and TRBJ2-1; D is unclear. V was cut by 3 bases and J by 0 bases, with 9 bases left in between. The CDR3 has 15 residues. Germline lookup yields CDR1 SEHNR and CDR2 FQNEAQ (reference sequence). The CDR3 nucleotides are TGTGCCAGCAGCTTTTGGGCCAACTCCTACAATGAGCAGTTCTTC. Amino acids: CASSFWANSYNEQFF. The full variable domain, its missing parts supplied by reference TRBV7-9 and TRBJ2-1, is DTGVSQNPRHKITKRGQNVTFRCDPISEHNRLYWYRQTLGQGPEFLTYFQNEAQLEKSRLLSDRFSAERPKGSFSTLEIQRTEQGDSAMYLCASSFWANSYNEQFFGPGTRLTVL.

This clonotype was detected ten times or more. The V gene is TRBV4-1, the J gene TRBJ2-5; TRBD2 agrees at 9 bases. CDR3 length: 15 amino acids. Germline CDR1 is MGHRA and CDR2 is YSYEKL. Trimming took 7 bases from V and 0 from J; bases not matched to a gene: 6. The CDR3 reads CASTRVAGDQETQYF. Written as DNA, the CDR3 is TGCGCCAGCACCCGGGTAGCGGGGGACCAAGAGACCCAGTACTTC.

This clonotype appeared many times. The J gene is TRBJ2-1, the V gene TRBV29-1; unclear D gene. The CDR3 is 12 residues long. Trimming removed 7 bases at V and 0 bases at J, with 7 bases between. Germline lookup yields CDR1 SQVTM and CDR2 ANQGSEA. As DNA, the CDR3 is TGCAGCGGCGCTAGCTCCTACAATGAGCAGTTCTTC. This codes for CSGASSYNEQFF.

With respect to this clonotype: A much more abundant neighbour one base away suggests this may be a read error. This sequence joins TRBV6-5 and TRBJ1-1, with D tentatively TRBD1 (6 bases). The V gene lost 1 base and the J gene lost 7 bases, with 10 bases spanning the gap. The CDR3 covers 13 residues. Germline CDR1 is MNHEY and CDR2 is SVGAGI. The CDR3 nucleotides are TGTGCCAGCAGTTACTGGACAGACTATGAAGCTTTCTTT. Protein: CASSYWTDYEAFF.

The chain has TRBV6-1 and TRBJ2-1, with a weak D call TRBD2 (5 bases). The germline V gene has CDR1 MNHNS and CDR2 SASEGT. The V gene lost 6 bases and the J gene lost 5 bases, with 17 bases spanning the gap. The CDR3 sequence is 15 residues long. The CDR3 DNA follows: TGTGCCAGCAGGTCCACTAGTTTACGAAACAATGAGCAGTTCTTC. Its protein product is CASRSTSLRNNEQFF.

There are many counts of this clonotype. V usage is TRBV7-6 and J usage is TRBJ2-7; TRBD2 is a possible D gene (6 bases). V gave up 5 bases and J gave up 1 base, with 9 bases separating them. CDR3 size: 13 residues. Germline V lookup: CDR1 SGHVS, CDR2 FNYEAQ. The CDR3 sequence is CASSPRESYEQYF. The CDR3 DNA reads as TGTGCCAGCAGCCCCCGGGAGTCCTACGAGCAGTACTTC.

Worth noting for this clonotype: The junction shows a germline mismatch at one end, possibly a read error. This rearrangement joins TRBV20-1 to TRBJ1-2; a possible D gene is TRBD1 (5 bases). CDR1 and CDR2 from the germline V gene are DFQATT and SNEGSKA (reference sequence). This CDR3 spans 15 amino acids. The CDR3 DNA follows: TGCAGTGCCAGAGCCAGGGCACCATCTAACTATGGCTACACCTTC. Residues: CSARARAPSNYGYTF.

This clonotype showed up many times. CDR3: CASSSAGGFSDTQYF. In DNA, the CDR3 is TGCGCCAGCAGCTCGGCAGGGGGATTTTCAGATACGCAGTATTTT. V usage is TRBV5-1 and J usage is TRBJ2-3, with TRBD1 matching 7 bases. This CDR3 spans 15 amino acids. Trimming cost V 3 bases and J 4 bases; bases outside gene matches: 8. From germline, CDR1 is SGHRS and CDR2 YFSETQ. The complete variable domain, with remaining parts taken from reference TRBV5-1 and TRBJ2-3, reads KAGVTQTPRYLIKTRGQQVTLSCSPISGHRSVSWYQQTPGQGLQFLFEYFSETQRNKGNFPGRFSGRQFSNSRSEMNVSTLELGDSALYLCASSSAGGFSDTQYFGPGTRLTVL.

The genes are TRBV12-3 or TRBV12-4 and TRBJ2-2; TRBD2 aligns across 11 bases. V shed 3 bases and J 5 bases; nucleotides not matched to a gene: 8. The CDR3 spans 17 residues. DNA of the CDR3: TGTGCCAGCAGTTTCGGTGCTCTAGCGGGGGGAACCGGGGAGCTGTTTTTT. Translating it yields CASSFGALAGGTGELFF.

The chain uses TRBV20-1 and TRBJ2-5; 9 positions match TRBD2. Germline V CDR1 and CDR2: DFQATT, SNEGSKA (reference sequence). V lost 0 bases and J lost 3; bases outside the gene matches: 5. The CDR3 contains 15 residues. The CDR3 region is CSARDRRGGKETQYF. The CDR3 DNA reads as TGCAGTGCTAGAGATCGGCGGGGGGGAAAAGAGACCCAGTACTTC.